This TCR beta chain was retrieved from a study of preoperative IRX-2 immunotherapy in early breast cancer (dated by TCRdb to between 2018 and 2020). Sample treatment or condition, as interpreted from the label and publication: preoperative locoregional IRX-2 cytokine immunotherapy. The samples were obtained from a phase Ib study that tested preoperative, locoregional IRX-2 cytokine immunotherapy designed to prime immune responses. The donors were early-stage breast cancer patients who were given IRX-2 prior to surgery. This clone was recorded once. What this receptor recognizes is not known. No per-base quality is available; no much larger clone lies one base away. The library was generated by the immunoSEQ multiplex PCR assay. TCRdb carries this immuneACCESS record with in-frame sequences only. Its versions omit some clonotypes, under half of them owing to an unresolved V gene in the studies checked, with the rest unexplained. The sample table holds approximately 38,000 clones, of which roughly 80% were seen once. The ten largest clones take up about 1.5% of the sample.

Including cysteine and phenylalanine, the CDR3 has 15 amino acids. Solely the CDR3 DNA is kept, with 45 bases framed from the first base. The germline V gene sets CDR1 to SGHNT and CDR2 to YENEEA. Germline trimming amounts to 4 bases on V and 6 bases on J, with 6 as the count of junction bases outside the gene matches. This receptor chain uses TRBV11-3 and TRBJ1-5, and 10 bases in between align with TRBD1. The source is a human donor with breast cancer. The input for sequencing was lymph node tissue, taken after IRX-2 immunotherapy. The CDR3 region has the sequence CASSSDRGQGQPQHF. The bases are TGTGCCAGCAGCTCAGACAGGGGGCAGGGTCAGCCCCAGCATTTT.